The present T cell receptor beta chain was sequenced within a study of T-cell memory formation after mild COVID-19. TCRdb re-called the 5' RACE reads with MiXCR, one entry per CDR3 protein. The data contain around 390,000 distinct CDR3 sequences, 15% to 20% of them seen just once; the ten biggest clones take up 20% to 25%. Sequencing was carried out using PBMCs or a T cell subset sorted from them (not recorded which). The origin of this receptor is a man aged 18 to 29 who had mild COVID-19 (a few samples of this study predate the infection). Cell type and time point are not known.

The CDR3 here is CASRGGRASGANVLTF. The CDR3 coding sequence is TGTGCCAGCAGGGGGGGCCGGGCCTCTGGGGCCAACGTCCTGACTTTC. The V call is TRBV7-9, the J call TRBJ2-6; D might be TRBD1 or TRBD2, each matching 6 bases. The germline V and J ends were trimmed by 6 bases and 0 bases, with 12 bases remaining between them. Germline CDR1 reads SEHNR; CDR2 reads FQNEAQ (reference sequence). The CDR3 consists of 16 residues.